This T cell receptor beta chain originates from a study of blood T cells in healthy people across ages. The length of the CDR3 is 15 residues. V shed 0 bases, J shed 7 bases, and the junction held 8 bases outside the gene matches. Germline V CDR1 and CDR2: DFQATT, SNEGSKA (reference sequence). PCR was performed a second time for roughly 7 to 12 cycles using a sample-barcoded 5' primer and a J-beta primer mix. One entry per CDR3 protein, called by TCRdb with MiXCR from the 5' RACE reads. This sample has about 830,000 distinct CDR3 sequences, with about 59% found just once. The chain couples TRBV20-1 to TRBJ2-1; 8 bases are a match to TRBD2. The TCR was taken from a man aged 30-40 years in good health. Sequenced sample: blood. The CDR3 region is CSARDVRGGRNEQFF. The CDR3 DNA is TGCAGTGCTAGAGATGTCCGGGGGGGTCGGAATGAGCAGTTCTTC.